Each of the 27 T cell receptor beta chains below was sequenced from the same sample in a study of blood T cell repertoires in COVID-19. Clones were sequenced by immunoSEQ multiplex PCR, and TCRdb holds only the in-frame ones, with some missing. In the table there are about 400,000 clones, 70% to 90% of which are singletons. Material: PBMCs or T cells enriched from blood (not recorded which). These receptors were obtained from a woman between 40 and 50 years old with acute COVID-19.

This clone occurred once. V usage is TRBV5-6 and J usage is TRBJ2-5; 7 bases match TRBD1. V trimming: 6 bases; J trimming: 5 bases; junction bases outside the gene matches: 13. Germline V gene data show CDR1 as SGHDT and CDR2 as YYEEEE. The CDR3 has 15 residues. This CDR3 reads CASKRLRGREETQYF. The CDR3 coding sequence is TGTGCCAGCAAAAGACTAAGGGGGCGAGAGGAGACCCAGTACTTC. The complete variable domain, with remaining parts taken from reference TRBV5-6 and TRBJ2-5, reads DAGVTQSPTHLIKTRGQQVTLRCSPKSGHDTVSWYQQALGQGPQFIFQYYEEEERQRGNFPDRFSGHQFPNYSSELNVNALLLGDSALYLCASKRLRGREETQYFGPGTRLLVL.

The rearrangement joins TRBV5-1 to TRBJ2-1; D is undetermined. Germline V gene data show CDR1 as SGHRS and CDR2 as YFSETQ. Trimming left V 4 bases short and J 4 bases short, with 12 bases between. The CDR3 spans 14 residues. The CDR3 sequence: CASSRLSPYNEQFF. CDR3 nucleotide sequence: TGCGCCAGCAGCAGACTGTCACCTTACAATGAGCAGTTCTTC.

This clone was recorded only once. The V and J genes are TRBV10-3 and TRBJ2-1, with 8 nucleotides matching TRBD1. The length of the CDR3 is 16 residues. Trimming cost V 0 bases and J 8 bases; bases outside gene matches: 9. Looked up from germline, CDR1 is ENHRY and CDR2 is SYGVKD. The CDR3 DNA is TGTGCCATCAGTGAGTCACAGGACAGGGAGGTCGATGAGCAGTTCTTC. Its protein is CAISESQDREVDEQFF.

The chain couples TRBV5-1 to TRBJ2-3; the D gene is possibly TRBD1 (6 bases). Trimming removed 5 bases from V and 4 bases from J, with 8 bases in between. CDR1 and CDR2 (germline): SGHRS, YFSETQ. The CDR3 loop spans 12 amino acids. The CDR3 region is CASRDSADTQYF. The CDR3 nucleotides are TGCGCCAGCAGGGACAGCGCAGATACGCAGTATTTT.

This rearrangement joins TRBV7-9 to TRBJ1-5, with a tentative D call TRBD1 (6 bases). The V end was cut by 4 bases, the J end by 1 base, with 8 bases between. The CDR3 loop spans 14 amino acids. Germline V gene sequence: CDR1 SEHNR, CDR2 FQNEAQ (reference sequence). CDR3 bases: TGTGCCAGCAGCTATCAGGGGAGCAATCAGCCCCAGCATTTT. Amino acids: CASSYQGSNQPQHF.

The CDR3 is CAWSVQGDEQFF. CDR3 DNA sequence: TGTGCCTGGAGTGTTCAGGGTGATGAGCAGTTCTTC. V is TRBV30 and J is TRBJ2-1, with TRBD1 as a possible D gene (5 bases). Trimming removed 0 bases at V and 8 bases at J, with 8 bases between. The CDR3 extends over 12 amino acids. Germline CDR1 GTSNPN, CDR2 SVGIG (reference sequence).

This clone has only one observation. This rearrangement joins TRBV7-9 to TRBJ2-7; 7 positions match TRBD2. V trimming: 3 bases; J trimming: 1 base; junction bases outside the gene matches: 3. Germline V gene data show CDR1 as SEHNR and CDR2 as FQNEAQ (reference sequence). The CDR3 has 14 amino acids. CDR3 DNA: TGTGCCAGCAGCTTTGGGGGGGAGTCCTACGAGCAGTACTTC. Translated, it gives CASSFGGESYEQYF.

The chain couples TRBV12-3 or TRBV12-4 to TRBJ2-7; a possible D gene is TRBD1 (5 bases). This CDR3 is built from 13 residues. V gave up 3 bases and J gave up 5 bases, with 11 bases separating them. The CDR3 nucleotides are TGTGCCAGCAGTTTGGGGCAGAAGAACGAGCAGTACTTC. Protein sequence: CASSLGQKNEQYF.

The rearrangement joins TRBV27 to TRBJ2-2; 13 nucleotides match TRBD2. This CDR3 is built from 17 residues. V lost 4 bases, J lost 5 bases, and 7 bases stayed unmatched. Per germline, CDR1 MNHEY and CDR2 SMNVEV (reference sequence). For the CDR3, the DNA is TGTGCCAGCAGTTCCAGTACTAGCGGGGGGGCTACCGGGGAGCTGTTTTTT. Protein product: CASSSSTSGGATGELFF.

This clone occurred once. The CDR3 spells CAWMPGGTGSPLHF. As DNA, the CDR3 is TGTGCCTGGATGCCTGGGGGCACGGGTTCACCCCTCCACTTT. This rearrangement joins TRBV30 to TRBJ1-6, with D possibly matching TRBD1 (6 bases). The ends were cut back, 4 bases at V and 9 bases at J, with 16 bases in the middle. Germline V gives CDR1 GTSNPN, CDR2 SVGIG (reference sequence). The CDR3 totals 14 residues.

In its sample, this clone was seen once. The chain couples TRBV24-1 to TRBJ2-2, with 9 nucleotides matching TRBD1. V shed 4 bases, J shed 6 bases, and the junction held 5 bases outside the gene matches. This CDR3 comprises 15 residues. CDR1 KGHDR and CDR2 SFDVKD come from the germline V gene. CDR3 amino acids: CATSDPRTGAGELFF. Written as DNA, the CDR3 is TGTGCCACCAGTGACCCCCGGACAGGGGCCGGGGAGCTGTTTTTT.

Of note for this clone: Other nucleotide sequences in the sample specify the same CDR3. CDR3 sequence (DNA): TGTGCCAGCAGCCTAGGACAATCCTATGGCTACACCTTC. It translates to CASSLGQSYGYTF. The chain is built from TRBV11-2 and TRBJ1-2; a possible D gene is TRBD1 (5 bases). Trimming stripped 5 bases from V and 4 bases from J, with 11 bases between. Germline values: CDR1 SGHAT, CDR2 FQNNGV. The CDR3 contains 13 residues.

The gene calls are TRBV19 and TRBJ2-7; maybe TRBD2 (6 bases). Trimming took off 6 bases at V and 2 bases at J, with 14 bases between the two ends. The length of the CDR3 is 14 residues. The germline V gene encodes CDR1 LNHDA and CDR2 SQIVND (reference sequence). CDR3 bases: TGTGCCAGTAGGGCCTCCGGGGGACCCTACGAGCAGTACTTC. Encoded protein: CASRASGGPYEQYF.

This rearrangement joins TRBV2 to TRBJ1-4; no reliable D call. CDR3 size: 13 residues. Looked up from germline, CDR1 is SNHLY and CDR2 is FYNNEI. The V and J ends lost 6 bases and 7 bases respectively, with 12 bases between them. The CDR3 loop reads CASRAQEGEKLFF. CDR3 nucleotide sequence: TGTGCCAGCAGGGCTCAGGAAGGTGAAAAACTGTTTTTT.

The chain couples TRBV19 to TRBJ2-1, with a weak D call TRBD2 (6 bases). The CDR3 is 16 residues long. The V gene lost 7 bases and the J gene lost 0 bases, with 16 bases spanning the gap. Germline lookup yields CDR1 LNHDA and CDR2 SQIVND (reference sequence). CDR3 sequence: CASTSRGESSYNEQFF. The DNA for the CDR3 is TGTGCCAGTACCTCGCGGGGCGAAAGCTCCTACAATGAGCAGTTCTTC.

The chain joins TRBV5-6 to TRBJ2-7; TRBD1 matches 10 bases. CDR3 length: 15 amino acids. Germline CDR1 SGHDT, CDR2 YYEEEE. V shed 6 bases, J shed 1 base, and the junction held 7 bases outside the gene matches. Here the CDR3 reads CASTPGTGASYEQYF. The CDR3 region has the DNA TGTGCCAGCACCCCGGGGACAGGGGCTTCCTACGAGCAGTACTTC.

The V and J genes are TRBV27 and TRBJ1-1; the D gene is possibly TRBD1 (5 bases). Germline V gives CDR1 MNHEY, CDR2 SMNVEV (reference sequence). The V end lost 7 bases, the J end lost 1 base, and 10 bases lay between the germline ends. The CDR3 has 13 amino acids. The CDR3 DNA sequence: TGTGCCAGCAACAGGAGGGGGAACACTGAAGCTTTCTTT. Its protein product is CASNRRGNTEAFF.

CDR3 nucleotide sequence: TGTGCCAGTAGTACCGTGACAGGGTACTATGGCTACACCTTC. This sequence encodes CASSTVTGYYGYTF. The chain employs TRBV19 and TRBJ1-2; TRBD1 aligns across 7 bases. The CDR3 runs 14 residues. Germline-derived CDR1 and CDR2 are LNHDA and SQIVND (reference sequence). The V gene end was trimmed by 4 bases and the J gene end by 3 bases; junction bases not matched to a gene: 5.

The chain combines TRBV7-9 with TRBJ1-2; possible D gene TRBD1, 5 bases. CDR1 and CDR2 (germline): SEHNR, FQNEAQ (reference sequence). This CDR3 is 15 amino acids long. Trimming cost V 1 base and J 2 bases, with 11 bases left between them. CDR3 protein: CASSLGGEENYGYTF. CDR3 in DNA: TGTGCCAGCAGCTTAGGGGGGGAGGAAAACTATGGCTACACCTTC.

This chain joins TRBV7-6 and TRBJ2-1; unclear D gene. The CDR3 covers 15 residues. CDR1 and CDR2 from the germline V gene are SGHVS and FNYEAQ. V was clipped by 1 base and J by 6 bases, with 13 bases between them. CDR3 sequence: CASSLGPSFGNEQFF. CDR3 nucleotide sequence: TGTGCCAGCAGCTTAGGCCCCTCTTTCGGCAATGAGCAGTTCTTC. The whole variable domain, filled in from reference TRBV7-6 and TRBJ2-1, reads GAGVSQSPRYKVTKRGQDVALRCDPISGHVSLYWYRQALGQGPEFLTYFNYEAQQDKSGLPNDRFSAERPEGSISTLTIQRTEQRDSAMYRCASSLGPSFGNEQFFGPGTRLTVL.

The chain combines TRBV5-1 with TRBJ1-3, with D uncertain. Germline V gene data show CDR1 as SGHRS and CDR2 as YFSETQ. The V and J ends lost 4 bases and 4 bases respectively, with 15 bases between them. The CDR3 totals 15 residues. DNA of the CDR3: TGCGCCAGCAGCCTAGGACGAGGAGGCGGAAACACCATATATTTT. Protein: CASSLGRGGGNTIYF.

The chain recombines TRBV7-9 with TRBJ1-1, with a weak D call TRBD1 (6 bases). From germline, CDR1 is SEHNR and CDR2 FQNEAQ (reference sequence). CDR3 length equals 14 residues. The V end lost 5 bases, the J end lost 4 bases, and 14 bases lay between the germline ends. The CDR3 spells CASSLQGGGTEAFF. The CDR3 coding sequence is TGTGCCAGCAGCCTACAGGGAGGGGGCACTGAAGCTTTCTTT.

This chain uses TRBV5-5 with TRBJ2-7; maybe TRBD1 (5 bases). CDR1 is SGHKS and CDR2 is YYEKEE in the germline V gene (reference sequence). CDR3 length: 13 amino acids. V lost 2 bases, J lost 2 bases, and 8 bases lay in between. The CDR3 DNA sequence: TGTGCCAGCAGCTTCCAGGGCACCTACGAGCAGTACTTC. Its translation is CASSFQGTYEQYF.

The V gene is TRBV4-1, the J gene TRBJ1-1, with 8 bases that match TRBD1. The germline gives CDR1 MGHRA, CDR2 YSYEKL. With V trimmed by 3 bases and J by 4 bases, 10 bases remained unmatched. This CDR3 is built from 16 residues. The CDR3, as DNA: TGCGCCAGCAGCCAGACGCCAGGGGGCGGGAGCACTGAAGCTTTCTTT. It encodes CASSQTPGGGSTEAFF.

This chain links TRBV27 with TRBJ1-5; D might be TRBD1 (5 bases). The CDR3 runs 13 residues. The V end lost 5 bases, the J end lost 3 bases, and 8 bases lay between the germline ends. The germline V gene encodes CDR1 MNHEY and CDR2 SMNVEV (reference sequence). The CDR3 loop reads CASSLDTNQPQHF. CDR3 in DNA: TGTGCCAGCAGTCTGGACACCAATCAGCCCCAGCATTTT.

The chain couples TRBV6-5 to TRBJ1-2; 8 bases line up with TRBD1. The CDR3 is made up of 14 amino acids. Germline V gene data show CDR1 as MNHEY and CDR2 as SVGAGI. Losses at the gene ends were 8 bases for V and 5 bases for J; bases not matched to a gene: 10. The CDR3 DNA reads TGTGCCAGCGCCAAGGGAGACAGGGGATATGGCTACACCTTC. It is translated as CASAKGDRGYGYTF.

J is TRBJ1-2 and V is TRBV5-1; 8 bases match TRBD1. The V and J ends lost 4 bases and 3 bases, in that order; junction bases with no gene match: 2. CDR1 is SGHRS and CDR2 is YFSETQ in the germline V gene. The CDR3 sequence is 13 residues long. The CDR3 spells CASSATGDYGYTF. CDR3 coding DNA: TGCGCCAGCAGCGCGACAGGGGACTATGGCTACACCTTC.